This TCR beta chain was captured in a study of T cell responses to AZD1222 COVID-19 vaccine. A remark on this clone: Its target is not known.

Findings of the study overall: Of spike-specific TCRs, nearly half reportedly target regions left unmutated in variants.

Germline values: CDR1 MNHNY, CDR2 SVGAGI (reference sequence). V gave up 2 bases and J gave up 5 bases, with 12 bases separating them. This CDR3 has 14 amino acids. Data came from immunoSEQ multiplex PCR; TCRdb stores just in-frame clones and leaves some out. The sample has under 95,000 clones; approximately 85% are singletons. This sample comprised peripheral blood, obtained 28 days after the second AZD1222 dose. This receptor was taken from an adult who received the AZD1222 COVID-19 vaccine. This chain uses TRBV6-6 with TRBJ1-2; D unclear. In DNA form, the CDR3 reads TGTGCCAGCAGTTACAGGACGGGATATTATGGCTACACCTTC. It specifies CASSYRTGYYGYTF.